Listed here is a single T cell receptor (beta chain). Trimming took off 5 bases at V and 3 bases at J, with 14 bases between the two ends. The CDR3 spans 14 residues. Germline CDR1 is SGHVS and CDR2 is FNYEAQ. These data belong to a study of blood T cell repertoires in COVID-19. The table came from immunoSEQ multiplex PCR; TCRdb's copy has only in-frame clones and leaves some out. The sample lists over 150,000 clones; over 80% were seen once. Material for sequencing was peripheral blood. This rearrangement joins TRBV7-6 to TRBJ2-7; weak D call: TRBD2 (6 bases). This receptor was identified in a woman between 40 and 55 years old with COVID-19, enrolled during active disease. DNA for the CDR3: TGTGCCAGCAGCGGGGGACTGGGGGGCTACGAGCAGTACTTC. The encoded protein is CASSGGLGGYEQYF.